These T cell receptor beta chains were read from a single sample in a study of cytomegalovirus exposure and HLA in healthy donors. The repertoire was sequenced with immunoSEQ multiplex PCR; TCRdb's copy has only in-frame clones and lacks some. The table lists 150,000 to 200,000 clones, about 82% of them singletons, with about 0.76% in the top ten. Sequencing was done on a sample of PBMCs. These receptors were obtained from a young woman in good health and CMV-seronegative. The CDR3 runs from the conserved cysteine through the conserved F or W. Each record gives: V gene, clone size, J gene, D gene, CDR3 protein, CDR3 DNA. D genes are given only for firm matches. Some rows mark clone size as missing; the rest say once, few, many or name a class of expanded clone.

TRBV28	once	TRBJ2-1	TRBD1	CASRQGALAFDEQFF	TGTGCCAGCAGGCAGGGGGCTTTGGCGTTCGATGAGCAGTTCTTC
TRBV11-3	NA	TRBJ2-1	TRBD2	CASSLVGTSIYNEQFF	TGTGCCAGCAGCTTAGTAGGGACTAGTATCTACAATGAGCAGTTCTTC
TRBV9	NA	TRBJ2-5	TRBD1	CASSTGTGRYGTQYF	TGTGCCAGCAGCACAGGGACAGGGAGGTACGGGACCCAGTACTTC
TRBV5-4	NA	TRBJ2-1	TRBD2	CASSWLAGGGDYNEQFF	TGTGCCAGCAGCTGGCTAGCGGGAGGAGGGGACTACAATGAGCAGTTCTTC
TRBV6-1	NA	TRBJ2-7	NA	CASTYSGGAYEQYF	TGTGCCAGCACCTATAGTGGAGGGGCGTACGAGCAGTACTTC
TRBV5-1	NA	TRBJ2-1	TRBD1	CASTRPTRQGEFVLDEQFF	TGCGCCAGCACCCGACCAACCCGACAGGGCGAGTTTGTGTTAGATGAGCAGTTCTTC
TRBV5-6	NA	TRBJ2-1	TRBD1	CASSLDRGSYNEQFF	TGTGCCAGCAGCCTAGACAGGGGCTCCTACAATGAGCAGTTCTTC
TRBV15	NA	TRBJ2-6	TRBD1	CATRQGAGANVLTF	TGTGCCACCCGGCAGGGGGCCGGGGCCAACGTCCTGACTTTC
TRBV6-1	NA	TRBJ2-7	TRBD1	CASRTGQGVYEQYF	TGTGCCAGCAGGACGGGACAGGGGGTCTACGAGCAGTACTTC
TRBV7-3	once	TRBJ2-2	NA	CASSLNPGKSNTGELFF	TGTGCCAGCAGCTTAAACCCGGGGAAATCGAACACCGGGGAGCTGTTTTTT
TRBV6-1	NA	TRBJ1-5	TRBD1	CASSDFMGTGAGQPQHF	TGTGCCAGCAGTGACTTTATGGGGACAGGGGCGGGTCAGCCCCAGCATTTT
TRBV28	few	TRBJ1-2	NA	CASSQAQGRYYGYTF	TGTGCCAGCAGCCAAGCCCAGGGAAGGTACTATGGCTACACCTTC
TRBV4-3	NA	TRBJ2-1	TRBD2	CASSQVSETSGHNEQFF	TGCGCCAGCAGCCAAGTCAGTGAGACTAGCGGTCACAATGAGCAGTTCTTC
TRBV28	NA	TRBJ2-6	NA	CASRFGGGSPGANVLTF	TGTGCCAGCCGCTTTGGCGGGGGCTCCCCTGGGGCCAACGTCCTGACTTTC
TRBV5-1	NA	TRBJ2-1	TRBD2	CASRYLAGNGVNEQFF	TGCGCCAGCAGATACCTAGCGGGAAACGGGGTCAATGAGCAGTTCTTC
TRBV5-8	NA	TRBJ1-4	TRBD1	CASSLTGAANEKLFF	TGTGCCAGCAGCTTGACAGGGGCCGCTAATGAAAAACTGTTTTTT
TRBV6-5	NA	TRBJ2-7	TRBD2	CASSYTSGIGNEQYF	TGTGCCAGCAGTTACACTAGCGGGATAGGGAACGAGCAGTACTTC
TRBV10-3	once	TRBJ2-7	NA	CAISESTKPYEQYF	TGTGCCATCAGTGAATCGACAAAGCCCTACGAGCAGTACTTC
TRBV6-5	once	TRBJ2-6	NA	CASSYSRTGANVLTF	TGTGCCAGCAGTTACTCCAGGACTGGGGCCAACGTCCTGACTTTC
TRBV6-5	NA	TRBJ2-5	TRBD2	CASSQQRGTYEQHF	TGTGCCAGCAGTCAGCAGCGGGGCACCTACGAGCAGCACTTC
TRBV27	NA	TRBJ2-1	NA	CASSPSLGAIYNEQFF	TGTGCCAGCAGCCCGAGTTTAGGGGCTATCTACAATGAGCAGTTCTTC
TRBV6-4	NA	TRBJ2-4	TRBD2	CASSDSAGGQKTSGRVNIQYF	TGTGCCAGCAGTGACTCGGCCGGGGGGCAGAAGACTAGCGGGAGAGTAAACATTCAGTACTTC
TRBV28	NA	TRBJ2-7	TRBD1	CASSLGGQGHEQYF	TGTGCCAGCAGTTTGGGGGGACAGGGCCACGAGCAGTACTTC
TRBV5-1	NA	TRBJ1-1	NA	CASSLAGGARTEAFF	TGCGCCAGCAGCTTGGCCGGGGGGGCGAGGACTGAAGCTTTCTTT
TRBV28	NA	TRBJ1-5	NA	CASTTREAQHF	TGTGCCAGCACCACGAGGGAGGCCCAGCATTTT
TRBV5-1	once	TRBJ2-7	NA	CASSLAGVYEQYF	TGCGCCAGCAGCTTGGCGGGAGTTTACGAGCAGTACTTC
TRBV6-1	NA	TRBJ1-1	NA	CASSEARGGYTEAFF	TGTGCCAGCAGTGAAGCGAGGGGAGGGTACACTGAAGCTTTCTTT
TRBV10-1	NA	TRBJ2-3	TRBD2	CASRSQAGGSNTQYF	TGCGCCAGCAGATCCCAAGCGGGAGGGTCGAATACGCAGTATTTT
TRBV2	NA	TRBJ2-3	TRBD1	CASSETGTPTDTQYF	TGTGCCAGCAGTGAGACAGGGACGCCGACCGATACGCAGTATTTT
TRBV28	NA	TRBJ1-2	NA	CASSLEGNYGYTF	TGTGCCAGCAGTTTGGAGGGGAACTATGGCTACACCTTC
TRBV6-4	few	TRBJ2-1	TRBD2	CASSALAGENNEQFF	TGTGCCAGCAGTGCCCTAGCGGGAGAAAACAATGAGCAGTTCTTC
TRBV5-1	NA	TRBJ2-3	TRBD1	CASSQGTVSTDTQYF	TGCGCCAGCAGCCAAGGGACAGTTAGCACAGATACGCAGTATTTT
TRBV5-4	NA	TRBJ2-3	TRBD2	CASSLVSGPSGIADTQYF	TGTGCCAGCAGCTTGGTGTCTGGGCCTAGCGGGATCGCAGATACGCAGTATTTT
TRBV28	NA	TRBJ2-7	NA	CASSLGSSYEQYF	TGTGCCAGCAGTTTAGGGAGCTCCTACGAGCAGTACTTC
TRBV4-1	NA	TRBJ2-7	TRBD2	CASSPTDGGRLYEQYF	TGCGCCAGCAGCCCCACTGACGGCGGGAGGTTATACGAGCAGTACTTC
TRBV11-2	NA	TRBJ2-7	NA	CASSLVGATSSYEQYF	TGTGCCAGCAGCTTGGTGGGCGCGACGAGCTCCTACGAGCAGTACTTC
TRBV6-1	NA	TRBJ2-2	NA	CASSGLGGVGELFF	TGTGCCAGCAGTGGGCTAGGAGGGGTCGGGGAGCTGTTTTTT
TRBV7-9	few	TRBJ2-7	TRBD1	CASSPRQGYEQYF	TGTGCCAGCAGCCCTCGACAGGGCTACGAGCAGTACTTC
TRBV28	NA	TRBJ1-2	NA	CASSPSPQGVYGYTF	TGTGCCAGCAGCCCCTCCCCACAGGGAGTCTATGGCTACACCTTC
TRBV28	NA	TRBJ1-2	TRBD1	CASTPWGTGHYGYTF	TGTGCCAGCACTCCTTGGGGGACAGGTCACTATGGCTACACCTTC
TRBV19	once	TRBJ1-4	NA	CASRRGLNEKLFF	TGTGCCAGTAGGAGAGGGCTTAATGAAAAACTGTTTTTT
TRBV27	NA	TRBJ1-4	NA	CASSFGLGAQGEKLFF	TGTGCCAGCAGTTTCGGATTAGGGGCGCAGGGTGAAAAACTGTTTTTT
TRBV7-2	NA	TRBJ2-7	NA	CASSLERYEQYF	TGTGCCAGCAGCTTAGAGCGCTACGAGCAGTACTTC
TRBV7-6	NA	TRBJ2-1	NA	CASSPDTSSYNEQFF	TGTGCCAGCAGCCCCGACACAAGCTCCTACAATGAGCAGTTCTTC
TRBV5-6	NA	TRBJ1-1	TRBD1	CASSFTGGENSGAFF	TGTGCCAGCAGCTTCACAGGGGGCGAAAATTCAGGAGCTTTCTTT
TRBV5-1	few	TRBJ2-2	NA	CASGRDTGELFF	TGCGCCAGCGGCAGGGACACCGGGGAGCTGTTTTTT
TRBV11-2	NA	TRBJ2-1	TRBD2	CASSLGGTASGSGGNEQFF	TGTGCCAGCAGCTTAGGTGGTACGGCTAGCGGGAGCGGGGGCAATGAGCAGTTCTTC
TRBV6-4	NA	TRBJ2-1	TRBD2	CASSPSGSELNEQFF	TGTGCCAGCAGTCCGAGCGGGAGTGAGTTGAATGAGCAGTTCTTC
TRBV27	NA	TRBJ1-2	NA	CASSLGQRPTYGYTF	TGTGCCAGCAGTTTAGGACAGCGACCGACCTATGGCTACACCTTC